This T cell receptor (beta chain) is from a study of CD8 T cells in Susac syndrome. V was cut by 2 bases and J by 7 bases, with 12 bases left in between. This CDR3 spans 14 amino acids. Germline CDR1 and CDR2: SNHLY and FYNNEI. This clonotype was seen a single time. Roughly 0.45 to 1 ug RNA was reverse transcribed with random hexamers. TCRdb re-called the immunoSEQ multiplex PCR reads with MiXCR, one entry per CDR3 protein. This sample carries approximately 150,000 distinct CDR3 sequences, approximately 92% of them seen once, and the ten largest clones take around 0.13%. The sample was CD4+ T cells from PBMCs. The TCR was taken from a human donor in good health. V and J are TRBV2 and TRBJ1-5, with unresolved D. DNA of the CDR3: TGTGCCAGCAGTGAATTGTTGACGTCCCAGCCCCAGCATTTT. It codes for CASSELLTSQPQHF.